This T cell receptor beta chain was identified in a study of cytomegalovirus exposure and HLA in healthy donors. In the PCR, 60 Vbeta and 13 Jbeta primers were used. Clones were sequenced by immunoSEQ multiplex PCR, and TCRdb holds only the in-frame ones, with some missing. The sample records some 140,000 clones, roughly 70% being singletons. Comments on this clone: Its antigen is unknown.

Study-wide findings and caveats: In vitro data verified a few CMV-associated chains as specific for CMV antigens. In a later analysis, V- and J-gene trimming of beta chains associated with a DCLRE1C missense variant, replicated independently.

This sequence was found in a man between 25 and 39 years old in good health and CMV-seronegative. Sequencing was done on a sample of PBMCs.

CDR3 protein: CASSSGLAAVGTQYF. Here the CDR3 DNA reads TGTGCCAGCAGCTCGGGACTAGCGGCGGTGGGGACCCAGTACTTC. This chain joins TRBV7-9 and TRBJ2-5; TRBD2 agrees at 11 bases. CDR1 is SEHNR and CDR2 is FQNEAQ in the germline V gene (reference sequence). This CDR3 spans 15 amino acids. Unmatched junction bases numbered 8, after V lost 4 bases and J lost 7 bases.